The 29 T cell receptor beta chains below all came from one sample that was sequenced in a study of blood T cell repertoires in COVID-19. The table came from immunoSEQ multiplex PCR; TCRdb's copy has only in-frame clones and leaves some out. The sample holds about 66,000 clones, roughly 90% seen once. The sequencing sample was made of peripheral blood. The source is a man between 60 and 75 years old with acute or convalescent COVID-19.

The chain joins TRBV15 to TRBJ1-5, with D perhaps matching TRBD1 (6 bases). The CDR3 consists of 14 residues. V lost 1 base and J lost 5, with 9 bases in between. Per the germline V gene, CDR1 is LNHNV and CDR2 is YYDKDF (reference sequence). CDR3 DNA sequence: TGTGCCACCAGCAGAGCAAGGGGGTATCAGCCCCAGCATTTT. This encodes CATSRARGYQPQHF.

The V and J genes are TRBV7-3 and TRBJ2-3; 7 nucleotides align to TRBD1. The CDR3 spans 17 residues. Per germline, CDR1 SGHTA and CDR2 FQGTGA. V dropped 4 bases and J dropped 3; count of bases not matched to a gene: 13. The CDR3 coding sequence is TGTGCCAGCAGCTCCCCTCGGAGTTTACAGGGGACAGATACGCAGTATTTT. Amino acids: CASSSPRSLQGTDTQYF.

J is TRBJ2-7 and V is TRBV5-6; tentatively, D is TRBD1 (6 bases). V lost 2 bases and J lost 7, with 19 bases in between. Looked up from germline, CDR1 is SGHDT and CDR2 is YYEEEE. The CDR3 runs to 15 residues. This chain's CDR3 is CASSLGGHRVREQYF. The DNA of the CDR3 is TGTGCCAGCAGCTTAGGCGGCCACAGGGTTCGGGAGCAGTACTTC.

V and J are TRBV4-1 and TRBJ2-7, with 7 positions matching TRBD1. Germline lookup yields CDR1 MGHRA and CDR2 YSYEKL. With V trimmed by 3 bases and J by 3 bases, 5 bases remained unmatched. The CDR3 contains 14 residues. The CDR3 DNA is TGCGCCAGCAGCCATCCTGGACAGGACTACGAGCAGTACTTC. Amino acids: CASSHPGQDYEQYF.

The chain carries TRBV30 and TRBJ1-2; D possibly corresponds to TRBD1 (5 bases). CDR1 is GTSNPN and CDR2 is SVGIG in the germline V gene (reference sequence). V lost 4 bases and J lost 6, with 18 bases in between. The length of the CDR3 is 14 residues. The CDR3 region has the DNA TGTGCCTGGAACGCAATGGCAGGGTCGCATGGCTACACCTTC. Translating gives CAWNAMAGSHGYTF.

V gene TRBV6-5 combines with J gene TRBJ1-3; D remains ambiguous. Germline V gives CDR1 MNHEY, CDR2 SVGAGI. The V end lost 6 bases, the J end lost 4 bases, and 10 bases lay between the germline ends. This CDR3 has 13 amino acids. As DNA, the CDR3 is TGTGCCAGCAGAGCTGCGGGAGGAAACACCATATATTTT. Its protein is CASRAAGGNTIYF.

CDR3 residues: CASSYSSRGLGATQYF. In DNA form, the CDR3 reads TGTGCCAGCAGTTACTCGAGCAGGGGGCTAGGGGCGACCCAGTACTTC. The chain uses TRBV6-2 or TRBV6-3 and TRBJ2-5; TRBD1 agrees at 8 bases. CDR3 size: 16 residues. CDR1 and CDR2 from the germline V gene are MNHEY and SVGEGT. Losses at the gene ends were 0 bases for V and 7 bases for J; bases not matched to a gene: 10.

This chain connects TRBV19 to TRBJ2-1, with TRBD2 matching over 12 bases. There are 15 residues in the CDR3. The trim removed 4 bases at V and 8 bases at J, leaving 6 bases unmatched. CDR1 and CDR2 (germline): LNHDA, SQIVND (reference sequence). DNA for the CDR3: TGTGCCAGTAGTACGCTAGCGGGGGGGCCCTATGAGCAGTTCTTC. Amino acids: CASSTLAGGPYEQFF.

This clone has a single count. The chain carries TRBV3-1 (or the pseudogene TRBV3-2) and TRBJ2-6, with unresolved D. The germline V and J ends were trimmed by 7 bases and 2 bases, with 6 bases remaining between them. This CDR3 contains 13 residues. Germline V CDR1 and CDR2: LGHDT, YNNKEL (reference sequence). CDR3 sequence reads: CASTATGANVLTF. CDR3 in DNA: TGTGCCAGCACCGCGACTGGGGCCAACGTCCTGACTTTC.

This chain uses TRBV7-2 with TRBJ2-5; D ambiguous. This CDR3 is 13 amino acids long. Germline V CDR1 and CDR2: SGHTA, FQGNSA. Trimming left V 1 base short and J 3 bases short, with 6 bases between. In DNA form, the CDR3 reads TGTGCCAGCAGCTTAGATACAGAAGAGACCCAGTACTTC. It encodes CASSLDTEETQYF.

The CDR3: CASSPASGIFTDTQYF. CDR3 coding DNA: TGTGCCAGCAGCCCCGCCTCAGGTATTTTCACAGATACGCAGTATTTT. The chain couples TRBV7-9 to TRBJ2-3; no definite D call. Germline V gene data show CDR1 as SEHNR and CDR2 as FQNEAQ (reference sequence). The V gene lost 5 bases and the J gene lost 2 bases, with 17 bases spanning the gap. The CDR3 is 16 amino acids.

This clone occurred once. The genes are TRBV19 and TRBJ1-1; 7 positions match TRBD1. Germline CDR1 reads LNHDA; CDR2 reads SQIVND (reference sequence). The CDR3 runs to 14 residues. The junction had 1 base not matched to a gene; V was cut back by 2 bases and J by 1 base. CDR3 bases: TGTGCCAGTAGTATAAACAGGGGGAACACTGAAGCTTTCTTT. It is translated as CASSINRGNTEAFF.

This chain connects TRBV5-1 to TRBJ2-7; D gene uncertain. The germline V gene has CDR1 SGHRS and CDR2 YFSETQ. Trimming stripped 4 bases from V and 5 bases from J, with 13 bases between. The CDR3 consists of 13 residues. CDR3 coding DNA: TGCGCCAGCAGCCTCCAGATACAGAACGAGCAGTACTTC. It is translated as CASSLQIQNEQYF.

The gene calls are TRBV18 and TRBJ1-3; D gene ambiguous. CDR3 length: 13 residues. CDR1 and CDR2 from the germline V gene are KGHSH and LQKENI. V was cut by 5 bases and J by 3 bases, with 8 bases left in between. This chain's CDR3 is CASSDSLGNTIYF. Here the CDR3 DNA reads TGTGCCAGCTCAGACTCGCTTGGAAACACCATATATTTT.

The chain has TRBV4-1 and TRBJ2-6; D call uncertain. CDR3 length: 14 residues. Trimming shortened V by 1 base and J by 4 bases, and 5 bases separated the two germline ends. The germline CDR1 and CDR2 sequences are MGHRA and YSYEKL. The CDR3 region is CASSQGAGANVLTF. Written as DNA, the CDR3 is TGCGCCAGCAGCCAAGGGGCAGGGGCCAACGTCCTGACTTTC.

V is TRBV5-1 and J is TRBJ1-4; 7 bases match TRBD1. The CDR3 covers 18 residues. With V trimmed by 4 bases and J by 0 bases, 12 bases remained unmatched. Looked up from germline, CDR1 is SGHRS and CDR2 is YFSETQ. This CDR3 reads CASSRRPRQGATNEKLFF. The CDR3 bases are TGCGCCAGCAGCCGTCGCCCCCGTCAGGGGGCAACTAATGAAAAACTGTTTTTT. Looking up the rest from reference TRBV5-1 and TRBJ1-4 gives the full variable domain: KAGVTQTPRYLIKTRGQQVTLSCSPISGHRSVSWYQQTPGQGLQFLFEYFSETQRNKGNFPGRFSGRQFSNSRSEMNVSTLELGDSALYLCASSRRPRQGATNEKLFFGSGTQLSVL.

Only one count was recorded for this clone. This chain connects TRBV2 to TRBJ2-1; 7 positions match TRBD1. This CDR3 region has 15 residues. Trimming took 7 bases from V and 2 from J; bases not matched to a gene: 8. The germline gives CDR1 SNHLY, CDR2 FYNNEI. CDR3 amino acids: CASTGDSRAYNEQFF. As DNA, the CDR3 is TGTGCCAGCACAGGGGACAGCAGGGCCTACAATGAGCAGTTCTTC.

The chain's CDR3 is CASRPGQIQETQYF. Written as DNA, the CDR3 is TGTGCCAGTAGGCCGGGACAGATTCAAGAGACCCAGTACTTC. The rearrangement links TRBV19 to TRBJ2-5; 7 nucleotides align to TRBD1. Germline V lookup: CDR1 LNHDA, CDR2 SQIVND (reference sequence). The CDR3 sequence is 14 residues long. V lost 6 bases and J lost 2; bases outside the gene matches: 6.

This clone was observed a single time. The V gene is TRBV5-1, the J gene TRBJ2-7, with D tentatively TRBD1 (6 bases). Trimming pared 1 base from V and 7 bases from J, leaving 6 bases between. The CDR3 is made up of 11 amino acids. Germline CDR1 reads SGHRS; CDR2 reads YFSETQ. The CDR3 region is CASSLTGEQYF. The CDR3 DNA reads TGCGCCAGCAGCTTGACAGGGGAGCAGTACTTC.

The chain has TRBV4-1 and TRBJ1-1; tentatively, D is TRBD1 (5 bases). Deletions cut 0 bases from V and 2 bases from J, with 13 bases between. CDR1 MGHRA and CDR2 YSYEKL come from the germline V gene. The CDR3 sequence is 16 residues long. The CDR3 DNA follows: TGCGCCAGCAGCCAAGAAAGGGGTATACCTAACACTGAAGCTTTCTTT. It translates to CASSQERGIPNTEAFF.

This clone was detected once. This chain links TRBV7-2 with TRBJ1-2, with TRBD1 matching 7 bases. The CDR3 runs to 15 residues. V dropped 1 base and J dropped 4; count of bases not matched to a gene: 6. CDR1 and CDR2 from the germline V gene are SGHTA and FQGNSA. CDR3 sequence reads: CASSLVLGTAYGYTF. The CDR3 DNA follows: TGTGCCAGCAGCTTAGTGTTGGGGACAGCCTATGGCTACACCTTC.

The chain couples TRBV3-1 (or the pseudogene TRBV3-2) to TRBJ1-2; possibly TRBD1 for D (5 bases). V lost 0 bases, J lost 5 bases, and 13 bases lay in between. The CDR3 contains 15 residues. Germline V CDR1 and CDR2: LGHDT, YNNKEL (reference sequence). CDR3: CASSQELGVGYGYTF. The CDR3 DNA is TGTGCCAGCAGCCAAGAGTTAGGGGTGGGGTATGGCTACACCTTC.

The chain has TRBV27 and TRBJ2-7; 7 nucleotides align to TRBD1. This CDR3 is built from 16 residues. Germline loops: CDR1 MNHEY, CDR2 SMNVEV (reference sequence). With 1 base clipped from V and 5 bases from J, the junction kept 11 bases outside the gene matches. CDR3 bases: TGTGCCAGCAGTTTATTCTCCGGGACAGCTCCCCACGAGCAGTACTTC. Protein: CASSLFSGTAPHEQYF.

V is TRBV9 and J is TRBJ2-3; a weak D match, TRBD1 (6 bases). Trimming removed 3 bases from V and 2 bases from J, with 10 bases in between. The CDR3 consists of 14 residues. Germline V gene sequence: CDR1 SGDLS, CDR2 YYNGEE. CDR3 nucleotides: TGTGCCAGCAGCGCCCGGACAGACACAGATACGCAGTATTTT. It translates to CASSARTDTDTQYF.

V is TRBV6-6 and J is TRBJ1-5; the match to TRBD1 covers 10 bases. V dropped 0 bases and J dropped 4; count of bases not matched to a gene: 0. This CDR3 is built from 15 residues. Germline lookup yields CDR1 MNHNY and CDR2 SVGAGI (reference sequence). The CDR3 region has the DNA TGTGCCAGCAGTTACTCGGGACAGGGGAATCAGCCCCAGCATTTT. Encoded protein: CASSYSGQGNQPQHF.

The chain links TRBV7-6 to TRBJ1-1, with a tentative D call TRBD1 (6 bases). V was pared by 2 bases and J by 1 base, with 11 bases between. The germline V gene has CDR1 SGHVS and CDR2 FNYEAQ. The CDR3 sequence is 15 residues long. The CDR3 DNA sequence: TGTGCCAGCAGCTTATCTACAGGGAGGAACACTGAAGCTTTCTTT. It codes for CASSLSTGRNTEAFF.

The chain uses TRBV7-8 and TRBJ1-4; no definite D call. V was cut by 1 base and J by 5 bases, with 17 bases left in between. In germline, CDR1 is SGHVS, CDR2 FQNEAQ. This CDR3 spans 17 amino acids. The CDR3 is CASSLGVPGTINEKLFF. The CDR3 nucleotides read TGTGCCAGCAGCTTAGGGGTCCCGGGAACGATAAATGAAAAACTGTTTTTT.

The gene calls are TRBV14 and TRBJ2-1; D is possibly TRBD1 (6 bases). Per the germline V gene, CDR1 is SGHDN and CDR2 is FVKESK. This CDR3 is 16 amino acids long. Trimming removed 4 bases at V and 2 bases at J, with 15 bases between. Here the CDR3 reads CASSPLGGSTYNEQFF. The DNA of the CDR3 is TGTGCCAGCAGCCCCCTAGGGGGTAGCACCTACAATGAGCAGTTCTTC.

The chain employs TRBV19 and TRBJ2-7; D may be TRBD2 (5 bases). V shed 7 bases and J shed 5 bases, with 15 bases lying between them. This CDR3 is 13 amino acids long. Germline V gene sequence: CDR1 LNHDA, CDR2 SQIVND (reference sequence). The DNA of the CDR3 is TGTGCCAGTACGGAGGAAAAGGGAAACGAGCAGTACTTC. Its translation is CASTEEKGNEQYF.